This TCR beta chain is from a study of CD8+ T cells in alopecia areata. The CDR3 sequence is 15 residues long. After removal of 3 bases from V and 7 bases from J, the junction contained 8 bases not matched to a gene. The germline CDR1 and CDR2 sequences are SGHRS and YFSETQ. PBMCs, the starting material, were the source of sorted CD4+ and CD8+ T cells. To note about this clone: No antigen is known for it.

Study outcomes and limitations: Lesional tissue from the scalp (especially in alopecia totalis/universalis) showed higher clonality than normal scalp. Sequencing of scalp samples also captures resident alphabeta T cells of normal skin. Possibly as an HLA-related effect, TCR sharing across patients appeared less clear than in mice.

Reverse transcription of extracted RNA yielded cDNA, which provided the sequencing template. The table came from immunoSEQ multiplex PCR; TCRdb's copy has only in-frame clones and leaves some out. The profile shows some 110,000 clones, approximately 58% of them singletons. Material for sequencing was CD4+ T cells sorted from blood. J is TRBJ2-5 and V is TRBV5-1, with TRBD2 matching 11 bases. This clonotype originated in a human donor in good health. CDR3 coding DNA: TGCGCCAGCAGCTCGGATAGCGGGGGGGCAAGGACCCAGTACTTC. Amino acid sequence: CASSSDSGGARTQYF.